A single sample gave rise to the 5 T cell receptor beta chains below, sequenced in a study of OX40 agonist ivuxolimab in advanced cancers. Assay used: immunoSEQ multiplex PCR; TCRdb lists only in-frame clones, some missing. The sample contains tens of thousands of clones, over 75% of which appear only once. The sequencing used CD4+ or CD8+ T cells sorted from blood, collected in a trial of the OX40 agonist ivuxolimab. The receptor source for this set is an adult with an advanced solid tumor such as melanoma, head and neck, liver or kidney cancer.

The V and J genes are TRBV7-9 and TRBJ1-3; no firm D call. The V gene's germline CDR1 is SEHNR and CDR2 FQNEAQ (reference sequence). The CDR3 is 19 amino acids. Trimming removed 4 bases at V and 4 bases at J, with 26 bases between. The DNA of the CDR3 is TGTGCCAGCAGCTCGTTTGGGTTGGACGAAAGTCGTGGGGGAAACACCATATATTTT. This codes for CASSSFGLDESRGGNTIYF.

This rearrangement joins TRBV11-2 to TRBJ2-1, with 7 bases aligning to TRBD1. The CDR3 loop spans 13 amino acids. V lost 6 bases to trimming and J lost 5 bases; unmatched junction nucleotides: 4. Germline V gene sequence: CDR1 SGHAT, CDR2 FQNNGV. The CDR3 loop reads CASRATGNNEQFF. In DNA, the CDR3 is TGTGCCAGCAGGGCGACAGGGAACAATGAGCAGTTCTTC.

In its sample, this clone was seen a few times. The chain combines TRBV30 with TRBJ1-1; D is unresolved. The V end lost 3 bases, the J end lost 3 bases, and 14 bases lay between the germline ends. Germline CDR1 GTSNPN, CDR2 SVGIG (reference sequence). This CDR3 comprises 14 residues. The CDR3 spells CAWRGEKYYTEAFF. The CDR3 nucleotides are TGTGCCTGGAGAGGCGAAAAGTATTACACTGAAGCTTTCTTT.

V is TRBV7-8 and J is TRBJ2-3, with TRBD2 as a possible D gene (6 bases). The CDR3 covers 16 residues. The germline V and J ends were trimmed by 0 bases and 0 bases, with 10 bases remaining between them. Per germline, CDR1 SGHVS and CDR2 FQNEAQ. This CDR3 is CASSLAAGSSTDTQYF. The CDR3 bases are TGTGCCAGCAGCTTAGCGGCGGGGTCGAGCACAGATACGCAGTATTTT.

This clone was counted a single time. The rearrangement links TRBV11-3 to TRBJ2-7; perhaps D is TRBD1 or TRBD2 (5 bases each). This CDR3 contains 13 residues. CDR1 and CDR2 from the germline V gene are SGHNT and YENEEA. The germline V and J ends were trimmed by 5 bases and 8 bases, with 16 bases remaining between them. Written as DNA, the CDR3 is TGTGCCAGCAGCCTTCACCGGGACGCAAAGCAGTACTTC. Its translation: CASSLHRDAKQYF.